This record concerns one T cell receptor beta chain sequence. This sample stems from a study of preoperative IRX-2 immunotherapy in early breast cancer. The treatment here: preoperative locoregional IRX-2 cytokine immunotherapy. Samples came from a phase Ib trial of preoperative locoregional IRX-2 cytokine immunotherapy. Clones were read by immunoSEQ multiplex PCR, and TCRdb kept only the in-frame ones, dropping some. The profile shows about 67,000 clones, approximately 93% of them singletons. Trimming took 1 base from V and 2 from J, leaving 9 bases between them. The CDR3 covers 13 residues. Germline loops: CDR1 SQVTM, CDR2 ANQGSEA.

The sample was gathered from a patient treated with IRX-2 immunotherapy. V is TRBV29-1 and J is TRBJ2-7; D tentatively reads TRBD1 or TRBD2 (5 bases each). This receptor was identified in a human donor with breast cancer. The CDR3 DNA is TGCAGCGTTGAAGGCAGGGACCCCTACGAGCAGTACTTC. Translation: CSVEGRDPYEQYF.